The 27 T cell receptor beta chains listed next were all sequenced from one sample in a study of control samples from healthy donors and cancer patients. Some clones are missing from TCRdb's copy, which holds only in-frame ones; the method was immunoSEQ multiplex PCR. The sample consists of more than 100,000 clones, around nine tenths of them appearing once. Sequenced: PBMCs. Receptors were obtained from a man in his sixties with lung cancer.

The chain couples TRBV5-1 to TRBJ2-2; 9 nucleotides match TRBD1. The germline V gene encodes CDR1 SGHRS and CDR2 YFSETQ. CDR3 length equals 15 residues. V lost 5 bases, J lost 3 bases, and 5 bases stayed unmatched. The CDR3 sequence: CASRGGQGDTGELFF. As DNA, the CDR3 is TGCGCCAGCAGAGGGGGACAGGGAGACACCGGGGAGCTGTTTTTT.

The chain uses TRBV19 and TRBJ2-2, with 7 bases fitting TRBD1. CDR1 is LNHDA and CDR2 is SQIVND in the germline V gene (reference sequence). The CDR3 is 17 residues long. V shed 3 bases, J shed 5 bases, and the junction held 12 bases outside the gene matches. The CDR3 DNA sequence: TGTGCCAGTAGTATCGGCTACAGGGGAGCGAGGACCGGGGAGCTGTTTTTT. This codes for CASSIGYRGARTGELFF. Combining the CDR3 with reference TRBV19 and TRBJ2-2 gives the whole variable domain DGGITQSPKYLFRKEGQNVTLSCEQNLNHDAMYWYRQDPGQGLRLIYYSQIVNDFQKGDIAEGYSVSREKKESFPLTVTSAQKNPTAFYLCASSIGYRGARTGELFFGEGSRLTVL.

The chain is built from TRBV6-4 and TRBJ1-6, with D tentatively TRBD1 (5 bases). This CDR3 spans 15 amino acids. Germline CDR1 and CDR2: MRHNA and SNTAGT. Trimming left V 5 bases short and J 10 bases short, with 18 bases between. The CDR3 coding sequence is TGTGCCAGCAGTTACCGGGACCCAAATCGGTCACCCCTCCACTTT. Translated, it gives CASSYRDPNRSPLHF.

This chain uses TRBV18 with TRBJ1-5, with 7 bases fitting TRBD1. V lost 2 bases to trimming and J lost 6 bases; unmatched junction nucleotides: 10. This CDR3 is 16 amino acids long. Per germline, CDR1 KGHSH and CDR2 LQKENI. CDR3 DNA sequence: TGTGCCAGCTCACCAGAACAGGGGTTTCTTCTTCAGCCCCAGCATTTT. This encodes CASSPEQGFLLQPQHF.

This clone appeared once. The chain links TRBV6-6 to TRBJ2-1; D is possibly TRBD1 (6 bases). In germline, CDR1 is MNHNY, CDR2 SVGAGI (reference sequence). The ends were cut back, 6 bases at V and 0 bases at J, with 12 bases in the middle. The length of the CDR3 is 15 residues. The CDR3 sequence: CASRDSLSSYNEQFF. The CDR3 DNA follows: TGTGCCAGCAGGGACAGCCTGAGCTCCTACAATGAGCAGTTCTTC.

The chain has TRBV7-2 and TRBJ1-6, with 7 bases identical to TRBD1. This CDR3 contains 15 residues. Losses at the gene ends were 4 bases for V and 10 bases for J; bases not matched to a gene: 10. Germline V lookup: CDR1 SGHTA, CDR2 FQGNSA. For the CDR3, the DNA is TGTGCCAGCAGCTCCACAGGGGAGGGAGGGTCACCCCTCCACTTT. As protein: CASSSTGEGGSPLHF.

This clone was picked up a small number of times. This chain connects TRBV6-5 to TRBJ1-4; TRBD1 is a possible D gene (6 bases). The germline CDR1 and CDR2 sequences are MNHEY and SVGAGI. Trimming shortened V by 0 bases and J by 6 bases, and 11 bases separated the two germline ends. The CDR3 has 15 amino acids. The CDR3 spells CASSYSWGADEKLFF. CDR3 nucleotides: TGTGCCAGCAGTTACTCTTGGGGGGCTGATGAAAAACTGTTTTTT.

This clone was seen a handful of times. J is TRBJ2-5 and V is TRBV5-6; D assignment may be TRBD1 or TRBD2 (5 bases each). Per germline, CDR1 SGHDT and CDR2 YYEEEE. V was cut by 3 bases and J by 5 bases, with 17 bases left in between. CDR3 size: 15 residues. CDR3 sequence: CASSWAGTMGETQYF. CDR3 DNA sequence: TGTGCCAGCAGCTGGGCAGGGACGATGGGGGAGACCCAGTACTTC.

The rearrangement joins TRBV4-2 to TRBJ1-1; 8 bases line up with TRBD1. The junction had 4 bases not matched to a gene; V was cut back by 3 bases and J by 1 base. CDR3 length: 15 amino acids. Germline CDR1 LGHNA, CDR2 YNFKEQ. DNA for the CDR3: TGTGCCAGCAGCCACCCAGACAGGGGGAACACTGAAGCTTTCTTT. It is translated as CASSHPDRGNTEAFF.

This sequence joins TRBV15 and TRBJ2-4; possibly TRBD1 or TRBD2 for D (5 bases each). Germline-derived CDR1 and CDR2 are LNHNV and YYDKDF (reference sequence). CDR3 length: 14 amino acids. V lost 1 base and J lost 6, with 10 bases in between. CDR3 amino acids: CATSRGGTLNIQYF. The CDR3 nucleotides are TGTGCCACCAGCAGAGGGGGGACCTTAAACATTCAGTACTTC.

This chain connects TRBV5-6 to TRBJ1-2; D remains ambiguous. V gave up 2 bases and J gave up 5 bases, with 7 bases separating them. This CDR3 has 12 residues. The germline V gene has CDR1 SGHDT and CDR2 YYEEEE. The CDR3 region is CASSLEPYGYTF. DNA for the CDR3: TGTGCCAGCAGCTTAGAACCTTATGGCTACACCTTC.

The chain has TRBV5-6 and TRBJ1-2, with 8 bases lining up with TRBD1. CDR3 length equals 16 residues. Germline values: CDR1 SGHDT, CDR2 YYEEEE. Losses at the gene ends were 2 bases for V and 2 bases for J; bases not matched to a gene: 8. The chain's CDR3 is CASSLPPGQANYGYTF. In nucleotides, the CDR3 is TGTGCCAGCAGCTTACCCCCGGGACAGGCGAACTATGGCTACACCTTC.

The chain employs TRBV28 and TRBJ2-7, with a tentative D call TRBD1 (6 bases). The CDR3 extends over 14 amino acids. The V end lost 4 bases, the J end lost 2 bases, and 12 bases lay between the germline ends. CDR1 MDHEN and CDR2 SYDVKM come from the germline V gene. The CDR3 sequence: CASSSLTGAYEQYV. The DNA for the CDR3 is TGTGCCAGCAGTTCCCTGACAGGTGCCTACGAGCAGTACGTC.

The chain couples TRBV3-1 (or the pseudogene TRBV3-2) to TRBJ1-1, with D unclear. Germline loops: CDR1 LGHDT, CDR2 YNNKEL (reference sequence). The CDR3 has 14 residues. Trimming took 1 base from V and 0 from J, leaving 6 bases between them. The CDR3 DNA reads TGTGCCAGCAGCCAAGGAAATATGAACACTGAAGCTTTCTTT. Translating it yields CASSQGNMNTEAFF.

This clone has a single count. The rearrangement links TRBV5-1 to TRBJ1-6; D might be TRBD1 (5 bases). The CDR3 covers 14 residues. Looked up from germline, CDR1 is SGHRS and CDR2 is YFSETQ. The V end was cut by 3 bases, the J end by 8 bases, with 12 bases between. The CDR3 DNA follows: TGCGCCAGCAGCTCCCGGGACGGAGATTCACCCCTCCACTTT. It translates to CASSSRDGDSPLHF.

The DNA for the CDR3 is TGTGCCAGCAGCTTAGCGCCAGGATACAATGAGCAGTTCTTC. The encoded protein is CASSLAPGYNEQFF. V gene TRBV7-2 combines with J gene TRBJ2-1; D call uncertain. CDR1 is SGHTA, CDR2 FQGNSA, per germline. The CDR3 runs 14 residues. V was cut by 0 bases and J by 4 bases, with 7 bases left in between.

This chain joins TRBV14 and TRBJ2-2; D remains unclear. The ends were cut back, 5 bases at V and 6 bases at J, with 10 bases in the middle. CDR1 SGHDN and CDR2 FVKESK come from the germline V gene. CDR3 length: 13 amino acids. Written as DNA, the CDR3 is TGTGCCAGCAGCGCACTTAGATCCGGGGAGCTGTTTTTT. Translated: CASSALRSGELFF.

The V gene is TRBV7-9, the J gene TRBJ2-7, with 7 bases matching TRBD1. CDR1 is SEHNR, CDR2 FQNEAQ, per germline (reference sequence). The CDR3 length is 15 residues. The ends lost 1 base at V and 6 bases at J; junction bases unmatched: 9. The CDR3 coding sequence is TGTGCCAGCAGCTTAGGAGGGGGCGCGGCATCCGAGCAGTACGTC. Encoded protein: CASSLGGGAASEQYV.

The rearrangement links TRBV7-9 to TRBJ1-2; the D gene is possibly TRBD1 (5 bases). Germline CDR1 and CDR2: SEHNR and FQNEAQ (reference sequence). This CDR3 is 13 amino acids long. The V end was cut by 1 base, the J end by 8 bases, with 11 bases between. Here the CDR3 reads CASSLVQADGYTF. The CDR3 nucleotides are TGTGCCAGCAGCTTAGTACAGGCGGACGGCTACACCTTC. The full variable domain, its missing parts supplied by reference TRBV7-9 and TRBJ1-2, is DTGVSQNPRHKITKRGQNVTFRCDPISEHNRLYWYRQTLGQGPEFLTYFQNEAQLEKSRLLSDRFSAERPKGSFSTLEIQRTEQGDSAMYLCASSLVQADGYTFGSGTRLTVV.

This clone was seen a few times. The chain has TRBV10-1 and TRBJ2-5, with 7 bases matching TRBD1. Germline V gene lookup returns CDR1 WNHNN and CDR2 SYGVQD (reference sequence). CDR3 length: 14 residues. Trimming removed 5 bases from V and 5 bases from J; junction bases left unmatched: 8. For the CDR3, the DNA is TGCGCCAGCAGTCGACAGGGAAGCGTGGAGACCCAGTACTTC. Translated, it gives CASSRQGSVETQYF.

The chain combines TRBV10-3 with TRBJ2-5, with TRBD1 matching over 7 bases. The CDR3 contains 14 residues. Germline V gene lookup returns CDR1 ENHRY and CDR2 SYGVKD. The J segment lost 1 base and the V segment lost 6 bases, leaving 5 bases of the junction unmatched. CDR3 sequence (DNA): TGTGCCATCAGACCGGGACAGTCCCAAGAGACCCAGTACTTC. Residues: CAIRPGQSQETQYF.

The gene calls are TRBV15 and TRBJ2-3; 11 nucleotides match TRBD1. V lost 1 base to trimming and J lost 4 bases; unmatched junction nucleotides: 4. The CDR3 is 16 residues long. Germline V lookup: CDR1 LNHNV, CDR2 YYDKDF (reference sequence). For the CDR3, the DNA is TGTGCCACCAGCAGAGGCTGGACAGGGGGCCCAGATACGCAGTATTTT. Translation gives CATSRGWTGGPDTQYF. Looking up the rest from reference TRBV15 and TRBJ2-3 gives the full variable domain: DAMVIQNPRYQVTQFGKPVTLSCSQTLNHNVMYWYQQKSSQAPKLLFHYYDKDFNNEADTPDNFQSRRPNTSFCFLDIRSPGLGDTAMYLCATSRGWTGGPDTQYFGPGTRLTVL.

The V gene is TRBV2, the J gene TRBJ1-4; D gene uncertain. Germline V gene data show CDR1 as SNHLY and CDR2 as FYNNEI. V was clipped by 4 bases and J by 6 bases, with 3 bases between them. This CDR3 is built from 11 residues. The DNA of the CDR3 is TGTGCCAGCAGTGTGCATGAAAAACTGTTTTTT. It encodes CASSVHEKLFF.

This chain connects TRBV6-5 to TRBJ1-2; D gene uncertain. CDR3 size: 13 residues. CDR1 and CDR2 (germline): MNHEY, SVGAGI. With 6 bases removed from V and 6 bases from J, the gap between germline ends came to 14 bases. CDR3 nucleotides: TGTGCCAGCAGGAGTGCCAGGTTAGATGGCTACACCTTC. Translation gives CASRSARLDGYTF.

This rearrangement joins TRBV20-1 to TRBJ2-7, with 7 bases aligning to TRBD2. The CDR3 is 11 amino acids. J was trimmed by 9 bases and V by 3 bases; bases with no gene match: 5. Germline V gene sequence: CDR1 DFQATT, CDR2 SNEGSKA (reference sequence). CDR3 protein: CSASLERGQYF. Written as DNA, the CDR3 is TGCAGTGCTAGTTTGGAGCGGGGGCAGTACTTC.

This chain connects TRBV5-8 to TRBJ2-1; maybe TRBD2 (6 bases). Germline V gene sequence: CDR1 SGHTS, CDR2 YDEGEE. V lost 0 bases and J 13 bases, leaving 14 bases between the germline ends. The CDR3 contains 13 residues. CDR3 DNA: TGTGCCAGCAGCTTGGCCACCGGGACTGCCCAGTTCTTC. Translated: CASSLATGTAQFF.

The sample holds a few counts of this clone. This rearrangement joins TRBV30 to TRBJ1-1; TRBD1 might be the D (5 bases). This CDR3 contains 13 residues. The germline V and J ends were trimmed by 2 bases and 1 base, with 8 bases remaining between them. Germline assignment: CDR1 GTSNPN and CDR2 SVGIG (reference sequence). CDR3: CAWSTGTNTEAFF. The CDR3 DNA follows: TGTGCCTGGAGTACCGGGACGAACACTGAAGCTTTCTTT.